Presented here are 8 T cell receptor beta chains from one specimen sequenced in a study of T cell responses to AZD1222 COVID-19 vaccine (TCRdb year 2021). This specimen's time point label, interpreted: about 28 days (+/-7) after the second vaccine dose. The protocol used for the library was the immunoSEQ multiplex PCR assay. As stored in TCRdb, this immuneACCESS dataset retains in-frame rearrangements with V and J assigned. A fraction of the clones does not appear; measured against another copy, unresolved V genes explain less than half of the discrepancy, and the remainder lacks a known reason. A total of under 110,000 clones appear in this sample, 80% to 95% of them only once. Together, the top ten hold less than 9.5% of the sample. The source material was peripheral blood, sampled 28 days after the second AZD1222 dose. These receptors all come from an adult who received the AZD1222 COVID-19 vaccine.

The rearrangement joins TRBV30 to TRBJ1-2; 8 nucleotides match TRBD1. V lost 0 bases to trimming and J lost 1 base; unmatched junction nucleotides: 19. The CDR3 sequence is 20 residues long. Germline-derived CDR1 and CDR2 are GTSNPN and SVGIG (reference sequence). CDR3 region: CAWSVRTHRDRQGLNYGYTF. The CDR3 nucleotides are TGTGCCTGGAGTGTACGAACCCACCGGGACAGGCAAGGGCTTAACTATGGCTACACCTTC. Filled out from reference TRBV30 and TRBJ1-2, the complete variable domain reads SQTIHQWPATLVQPVGSPLSLECTVEGTSNPNLYWYRQAAGRGLQLLFYSVGIGQISSEVPQNLSASRPQDRQFILSSKKLLLSDSGFYLCAWSVRTHRDRQGLNYGYTFGSGTRLTVV.

The CDR3 coding sequence is TGTGCCAGCAGCTTAAGTGCACTAGCCGGCGGGGAGCTGTTTTTT. Translated, it gives CASSLSALAGGELFF. The chain carries TRBV7-3 and TRBJ2-2; D might be TRBD2 (6 bases). Deletions cut 1 base from V and 7 bases from J, with 13 bases between. This CDR3 contains 15 residues. Looked up from germline, CDR1 is SGHTA and CDR2 is FQGTGA.

The chain combines TRBV19 with TRBJ2-2, with D unresolved. The V end was cut by 5 bases, the J end by 0 bases, with 13 bases between. CDR1 LNHDA and CDR2 SQIVND come from the germline V gene (reference sequence). CDR3 length: 16 residues. The CDR3 DNA reads TGTGCCAGTAGTTCGTCAGGAGCCGCGAACACCGGGGAGCTGTTTTTT. Translated, it gives CASSSSGAANTGELFF.

This chain links TRBV7-9 with TRBJ1-5; D remains ambiguous. Per germline, CDR1 SEHNR and CDR2 FQNEAQ (reference sequence). The CDR3 runs 15 residues. Trimming took 1 base from V and 1 from J, leaving 8 bases between them. The CDR3 reads CASSLVGISNQPQHF. CDR3 in DNA: TGTGCCAGCAGCTTAGTCGGGATAAGCAATCAGCCCCAGCATTTT.

This chain links TRBV3-1 (or the pseudogene TRBV3-2) with TRBJ1-2; no clear D gene. The CDR3 is 13 residues long. Trimming pared 4 bases from V and 2 bases from J, leaving 8 bases between. CDR1 is LGHDT, CDR2 YNNKEL, per germline (reference sequence). CDR3 sequence reads: CASSPRVNYGYTF. CDR3 nucleotides: TGTGCCAGCAGCCCTCGGGTAAACTATGGCTACACCTTC.

This chain links TRBV18 with TRBJ1-2; D is perhaps TRBD1 (5 bases). V lost 1 base and J 6 bases, leaving 15 bases between the germline ends. This CDR3 has 15 residues. Germline V lookup: CDR1 KGHSH, CDR2 LQKENI. CDR3 sequence (DNA): TGTGCCAGCTCACCACGGCAGGGAGAGGCCAATGGCTACACCTTC. Residues: CASSPRQGEANGYTF.

The V call is TRBV6-1, the J call TRBJ1-5; possible D gene TRBD1, 6 bases. The germline CDR1 and CDR2 sequences are MNHNS and SASEGT. The CDR3 is made up of 15 amino acids. Trimming removed 3 bases at V and 1 base at J, with 10 bases between. The CDR3 here is CASSDEGGSNQPQHF. CDR3 DNA sequence: TGTGCCAGCAGTGACGAGGGGGGCAGCAATCAGCCCCAGCATTTT.

The chain employs TRBV6-1 and TRBJ1-4, with D perhaps TRBD1 (6 bases). V lost 1 base and J 4 bases, leaving 13 bases between the germline ends. Looked up from germline, CDR1 is MNHNS and CDR2 is SASEGT. There are 16 residues in the CDR3. CDR3 residues: CASSEDTGRGNEKLFF. CDR3 DNA: TGTGCCAGCAGTGAAGATACAGGGAGAGGTAATGAAAAACTGTTTTTT.